This TCR beta chain came from a study of CD8 T cells in Susac syndrome. Across the whole study: Active disease was present in roughly 6 of the sequenced Susac syndrome patients, and remission in eight or nine.

The CDR3 covers 14 residues. V was shortened by 2 bases and J by 8 bases, with 15 bases between the two germline ends. Random hexamers were used to reverse transcribe the RNA input (about 0.45 to 1 ug). Via MiXCR, TCRdb re-called the immunoSEQ multiplex PCR reads, giving one row per CDR3 protein. The repertoire consists of over 150,000 distinct CDR3 sequences, with about 94% occurring once and the leading ten covering 0.099%. The sequence was collected from a human donor with Susac syndrome. This chain connects TRBV12-3 or TRBV12-4 to TRBJ1-2, with a weak D call TRBD1 (5 bases). The specimen sequenced was CD4+ T cells from PBMCs. The CDR3 DNA reads TGTGCCAGCAGTTTACCTCAGGGAGGTAGAGGCTACACCTTC. Translation gives CASSLPQGGRGYTF.